Each of the 26 T cell receptor beta chains below was sequenced from the same sample in a study of T-cell reconstitution after alpha-beta-depleted transplantation in children. Unique molecular identifiers tagged the TCRbeta library. TCRdb analysed the PCR reads with MiXCR anew, one entry per CDR3 protein. The sample lists some 450,000 distinct CDR3 sequences; around two fifths were seen once. The material sequenced was PBMCs, taken before TCRalphabeta/CD19-depleted stem cell transplant. These receptors came from a girl aged 2-10 years with aplastic anemia, due to receive a stem cell transplant.

The chain employs TRBV7-6 and TRBJ2-3, with 8 bases lining up with TRBD2. J was trimmed by 4 bases and V by 4 bases; bases with no gene match: 13. CDR1 SGHVS and CDR2 FNYEAQ come from the germline V gene. The CDR3 is made up of 17 amino acids. CDR3 residues: CASSYMATSDPPDTQYF. In DNA form, the CDR3 reads TGTGCCAGCAGCTATATGGCGACTAGCGACCCACCAGATACGCAGTATTTT.

The rearrangement joins TRBV29-1 to TRBJ2-2; 11 nucleotides match TRBD2. The length of the CDR3 is 17 residues. CDR1 is SQVTM, CDR2 ANQGSEA, per germline. V trimming: 1 base; J trimming: 2 bases; junction bases outside the gene matches: 6. The CDR3 DNA reads TGCAGCGTTGAAGTACTAGCGGGAGAGTTTAACACCGGGGAGCTGTTTTTT. Translated: CSVEVLAGEFNTGELFF.

The V call is TRBV13, the J call TRBJ2-7; TRBD2 aligns across 10 bases. From germline, CDR1 is PRHDT and CDR2 FYEKMQ (reference sequence). The ends lost 3 bases at V and 5 bases at J; junction bases unmatched: 1. This CDR3 contains 13 residues. The DNA of the CDR3 is TGTGCCAGCAGCTTCGGACTAGCGGACGAGCAGTACTTC. Amino acids: CASSFGLADEQYF. Supplemented by reference TRBV13 and TRBJ2-7, the full variable domain reads AAGVIQSPRHLIKEKRETATLKCYPIPRHDTVYWYQQGPGQDPQFLISFYEKMQSDKGSIPDRFSAQQFSDYHSELNMSSLELGDSALYFCASSFGLADEQYFGPGTRLTVT.

This clonotype was observed a handful of times. The CDR3 protein is CSVSRATNEKLFF. The CDR3 region has the DNA TGCAGCGTTTCCAGGGCAACTAATGAAAAACTGTTTTTT. V usage is TRBV29-1 and J usage is TRBJ1-4; possibly TRBD1 for D (5 bases). Germline CDR1 SQVTM, CDR2 ANQGSEA. V was pared by 5 bases and J by 0 bases, with 7 bases between. The CDR3 extends over 13 amino acids.

This clonotype was seen many times. J is TRBJ1-2 and V is TRBV7-8; D is unresolved. Germline V lookup: CDR1 SGHVS, CDR2 FQNEAQ. Trimming removed 1 base from V and 4 bases from J, with 10 bases in between. The CDR3 runs to 14 residues. In nucleotides, the CDR3 is TGTGCCAGCAGCTTAGGCGAACAGAGCTATGGCTACACCTTC. Translating gives CASSLGEQSYGYTF.

The V call is TRBV6-1, the J call TRBJ2-5; 7 bases fit TRBD2. The CDR3 has 17 amino acids. Germline V gene sequence: CDR1 MNHNS, CDR2 SASEGT. With V trimmed by 6 bases and J by 2 bases, 15 bases remained unmatched. The CDR3 protein is CASRFLAGGGRQETQYF. The CDR3 region has the DNA TGTGCCAGCAGGTTTTTAGCTGGGGGAGGGCGGCAAGAGACCCAGTACTTC.

This clonotype showed up just a few times. The rearrangement joins TRBV6-5 to TRBJ2-7; D gene ambiguous. CDR3 length: 11 amino acids. The germline V and J ends were trimmed by 4 bases and 4 bases, with 5 bases remaining between them. Germline assignment: CDR1 MNHEY and CDR2 SVGAGI. The CDR3 DNA is TGTGCCAGCAGTTCGCAATACGAGCAGTACTTC. Protein product: CASSSQYEQYF.

This clonotype came up many times. The gene calls are TRBV5-1 and TRBJ2-7; 7 nucleotides align to TRBD2. The CDR3 extends over 19 amino acids. With V trimmed by 0 bases and J by 0 bases, 15 bases remained unmatched. Germline values: CDR1 SGHRS, CDR2 YFSETQ. CDR3 amino acids: CASSLGTVLGGDFSYEQYF. The DNA for the CDR3 is TGCGCCAGCAGCTTGGGGACCGTACTTGGGGGGGATTTCTCCTACGAGCAGTACTTC.

This clonotype was seen at least ten times. This rearrangement joins TRBV5-1 to TRBJ2-6; 13 nucleotides align to TRBD2. The germline V gene encodes CDR1 SGHRS and CDR2 YFSETQ. The CDR3 spans 18 residues. Trimming at V came to 4 bases and at J to 0 bases, leaving 4 bases not matched to a gene. CDR3 in DNA: TGCGCCAGCAGCCCGTGGACTAGCGGGAGCTCTGGGGCCAACGTCCTGACTTTC. This sequence encodes CASSPWTSGSSGANVLTF.

There are a few counts of this clonotype. The chain has TRBV28 and TRBJ2-1; TRBD2 is a possible D gene (5 bases). The ends were cut back, 4 bases at V and 3 bases at J, with 16 bases in the middle. The length of the CDR3 is 16 residues. Germline V gene lookup returns CDR1 MDHEN and CDR2 SYDVKM. CDR3 nucleotides: TGTGCCAGCAGTTCTCACGACTATTCTTACTACAATGAGCAGTTCTTC. This sequence encodes CASSSHDYSYYNEQFF.

The V call is TRBV4-1, the J call TRBJ2-2; no clear D gene. The CDR3 loop spans 14 amino acids. Trimming pared 6 bases from V and 4 bases from J, leaving 12 bases between. From germline, CDR1 is MGHRA and CDR2 YSYEKL. CDR3 bases: TGCGCCAGCAGGGTTGGCCCCCTCACCGGGGAGCTGTTTTTT. Translation gives CASRVGPLTGELFF.

Only a few counts were recorded for this clonotype. This rearrangement joins TRBV12-3 or TRBV12-4 to TRBJ2-2; D is unclear. The CDR3 runs to 13 residues. V was clipped by 0 bases and J by 7 bases, with 6 bases between them. The CDR3 reads CASSLARLGELFF. The CDR3 DNA follows: TGTGCCAGCAGTTTAGCGCGTCTCGGGGAGCTGTTTTTT.

This clonotype was seen more than once but under ten times. CDR3 coding DNA: TGTGCCATCAGCCCGGGAGCCCGAGGGGGTACGCAGTATTTT. This sequence encodes CAISPGARGGTQYF. J is TRBJ2-3 and V is TRBV10-3, with D possibly being TRBD1 or TRBD2 (6 bases each). V was shortened by 6 bases and J by 8 bases, with 18 bases between the two germline ends. From germline, CDR1 is ENHRY and CDR2 SYGVKD. CDR3 length: 14 amino acids.

The rearrangement links TRBV7-8 to TRBJ2-5; 11 positions match TRBD1. Unmatched junction bases numbered 8, after V lost 5 bases and J lost 3 bases. Germline V gene lookup returns CDR1 SGHVS and CDR2 FQNEAQ. The CDR3 runs 16 residues. CDR3 loop: CASSPGTGGLKETQYF. In DNA, the CDR3 is TGTGCCAGCAGCCCGGGGACAGGGGGTCTAAAAGAGACCCAGTACTTC.

This clonotype was counted only a few times. This chain joins TRBV29-1 and TRBJ1-1; D not certain. Germline lookup yields CDR1 SQVTM and CDR2 ANQGSEA. V lost 4 bases to trimming and J lost 0 bases, with 6 bases between them. CDR3 length equals 12 residues. CDR3 protein: CSVARMNTEAFF. CDR3 nucleotides: TGCAGCGTTGCACGAATGAACACTGAAGCTTTCTTT.

This clonotype was recorded many times. J is TRBJ2-1 and V is TRBV4-1, with 7 bases aligning to TRBD2. The CDR3 sequence is 14 residues long. Trimming took 4 bases from V and 6 from J; bases not matched to a gene: 6. Germline assignment: CDR1 MGHRA and CDR2 YSYEKL. The CDR3 loop reads CASSLVGEGNEQFF. For the CDR3, the DNA is TGCGCCAGCAGCCTAGTAGGGGAGGGCAATGAGCAGTTCTTC.

This clonotype was detected many times. The chain carries TRBV4-2 and TRBJ2-7; possible D gene TRBD1, 6 bases. Germline V gene lookup returns CDR1 LGHNA and CDR2 YNFKEQ. The CDR3 contains 12 residues. V was trimmed by 4 bases and J by 6 bases, leaving 10 bases between them. The CDR3 DNA is TGTGCCAGCAGCCCTATGACAGGCGAGCAGTACTTC. Protein product: CASSPMTGEQYF.

This clonotype appeared many times. The chain carries TRBV5-1 and TRBJ1-2; D is uncertain. The CDR3 extends over 13 amino acids. The germline V and J ends were trimmed by 4 bases and 3 bases, with 10 bases remaining between them. Germline V gives CDR1 SGHRS, CDR2 YFSETQ. Here the CDR3 DNA reads TGCGCCAGCAGCCCTGGACGGTACTATGGCTACACCTTC. Protein sequence: CASSPGRYYGYTF. Combining the CDR3 with reference TRBV5-1 and TRBJ1-2 gives the whole variable domain KAGVTQTPRYLIKTRGQQVTLSCSPISGHRSVSWYQQTPGQGLQFLFEYFSETQRNKGNFPGRFSGRQFSNSRSEMNVSTLELGDSALYLCASSPGRYYGYTFGSGTRLTVV.

This clonotype has ten or more counts. The chain couples TRBV15 to TRBJ2-7; 9 nucleotides match TRBD2. Germline CDR1 reads LNHNV; CDR2 reads YYDKDF (reference sequence). The CDR3 has 17 amino acids. After removal of 0 bases from V and 0 bases from J, the junction contained 6 bases not matched to a gene. The CDR3 loop is CATSRDRASGTSYEQYF. The CDR3 nucleotides are TGTGCCACCAGCAGAGATCGTGCTAGCGGGACCTCCTACGAGCAGTACTTC.

In nucleotides, the CDR3 is TGTGCCACCAGTGATGCCAGGGAGAGGACAGATACGCAGTATTTT. This encodes CATSDARERTDTQYF. The chain joins TRBV24-1 to TRBJ2-3; D may be TRBD1 or TRBD2 (5 bases each). V was clipped by 3 bases and J by 3 bases, with 12 bases between them. This CDR3 spans 15 amino acids. Germline CDR1 is KGHDR and CDR2 is SFDVKD.

This clonotype was found a few times. The rearrangement joins TRBV20-1 to TRBJ2-7; 10 bases line up with TRBD2. CDR3 length: 14 amino acids. In germline, CDR1 is DFQATT, CDR2 SNEGSKA (reference sequence). The V segment lost 1 base and the J segment 2 bases; nucleotides outside the gene matches: 2. The CDR3 loop is CSARVAGGPYEQYF. In DNA, the CDR3 is TGCAGTGCTAGAGTAGCGGGAGGTCCCTACGAGCAGTACTTC.

The chain couples TRBV20-1 to TRBJ1-6; TRBD1 agrees at 9 bases. The germline V gene has CDR1 DFQATT and CDR2 SNEGSKA (reference sequence). V shed 6 bases, J shed 10 bases, and the junction held 10 bases outside the gene matches. There are 14 residues in the CDR3. CDR3 bases: TGCAGTGCCGGGACAGGGAAGGGAGGATCACCCCTCCACTTT. This sequence encodes CSAGTGKGGSPLHF.

The gene calls are TRBV27 and TRBJ2-7; 9 bases match TRBD2. The CDR3 length is 14 residues. Looked up from germline, CDR1 is MNHEY and CDR2 is SMNVEV (reference sequence). The V and J ends lost 0 bases and 5 bases, in that order; junction bases with no gene match: 2. CDR3 sequence reads: CASSLSSGGHEQYF. The CDR3 nucleotides are TGTGCCAGCAGTTTATCTAGCGGGGGCCACGAGCAGTACTTC.

V usage is TRBV27 and J usage is TRBJ2-3, with D possibly being TRBD2 (7 bases). Trimming removed 5 bases at V and 4 bases at J, with 22 bases between. The CDR3 runs to 17 residues. Germline loops: CDR1 MNHEY, CDR2 SMNVEV (reference sequence). CDR3 coding DNA: TGTGCCAGCAGTCGCTTCCTCCGGGGGGCGCGGGCAGATACGCAGTATTTT. Encoded protein: CASSRFLRGARADTQYF.

This clonotype was detected many times. The genes are TRBV29-1 and TRBJ2-2; D is possibly TRBD2 (5 bases). V was cut by 4 bases and J by 0 bases, with 9 bases left in between. From germline, CDR1 is SQVTM and CDR2 ANQGSEA. The CDR3 totals 14 residues. The CDR3 DNA is TGCAGCGTTGGGGTGGGAGCGAACACCGGGGAGCTGTTTTTT. Its protein product is CSVGVGANTGELFF.

This clonotype has ten or more counts. V usage is TRBV19 and J usage is TRBJ2-5, with TRBD1 as a possible D gene (5 bases). CDR3 length equals 15 residues. Germline V gene data show CDR1 as LNHDA and CDR2 as SQIVND (reference sequence). Trimming removed 3 bases from V and 2 bases from J, with 13 bases in between. CDR3 sequence reads: CASSIFDSLQETQYF. The CDR3 bases are TGTGCCAGTAGTATTTTCGACAGCCTACAAGAGACCCAGTACTTC.